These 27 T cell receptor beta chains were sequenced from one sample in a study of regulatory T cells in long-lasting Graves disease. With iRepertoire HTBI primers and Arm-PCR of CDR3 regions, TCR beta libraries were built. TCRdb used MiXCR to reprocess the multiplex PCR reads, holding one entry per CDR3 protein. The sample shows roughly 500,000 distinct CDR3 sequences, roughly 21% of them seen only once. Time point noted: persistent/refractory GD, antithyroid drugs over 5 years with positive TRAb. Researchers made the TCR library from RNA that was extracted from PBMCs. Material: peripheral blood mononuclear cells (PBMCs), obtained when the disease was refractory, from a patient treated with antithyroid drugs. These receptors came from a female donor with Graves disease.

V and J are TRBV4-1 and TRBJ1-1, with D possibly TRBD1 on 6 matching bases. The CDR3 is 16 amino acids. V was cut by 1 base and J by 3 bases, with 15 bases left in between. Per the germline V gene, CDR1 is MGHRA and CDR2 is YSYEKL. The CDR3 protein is CASSQVLGGRDTEAFF. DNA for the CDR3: TGCGCCAGCAGCCAAGTCCTCGGGGGCAGGGACACTGAAGCTTTCTTT.

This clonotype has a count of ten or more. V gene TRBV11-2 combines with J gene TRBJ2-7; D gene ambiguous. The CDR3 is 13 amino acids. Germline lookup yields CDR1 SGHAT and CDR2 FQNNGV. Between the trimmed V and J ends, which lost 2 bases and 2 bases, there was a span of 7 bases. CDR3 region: CASSLSQTYEQYF. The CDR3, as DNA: TGTGCCAGCAGCTTATCTCAGACCTACGAGCAGTACTTC.

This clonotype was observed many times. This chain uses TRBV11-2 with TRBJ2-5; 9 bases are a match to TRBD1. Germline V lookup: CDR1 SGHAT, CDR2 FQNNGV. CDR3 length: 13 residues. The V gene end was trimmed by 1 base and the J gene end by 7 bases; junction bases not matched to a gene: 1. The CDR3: CASSLGQGGTQYF. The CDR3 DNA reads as TGTGCCAGCAGCTTAGGACAGGGGGGGACCCAGTACTTC.

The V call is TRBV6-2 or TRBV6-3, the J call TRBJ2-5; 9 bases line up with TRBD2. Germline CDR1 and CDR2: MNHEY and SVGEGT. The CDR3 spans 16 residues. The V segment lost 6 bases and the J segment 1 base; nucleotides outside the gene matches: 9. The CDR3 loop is CASSLGTSRSQETQYF. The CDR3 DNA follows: TGTGCCAGCAGCTTGGGGACTAGCCGCTCCCAAGAGACCCAGTACTTC.

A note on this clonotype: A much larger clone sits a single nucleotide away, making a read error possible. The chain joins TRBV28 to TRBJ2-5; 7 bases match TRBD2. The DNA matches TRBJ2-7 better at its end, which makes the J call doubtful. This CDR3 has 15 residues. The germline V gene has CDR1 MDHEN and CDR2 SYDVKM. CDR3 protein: CASSTPGGGDYEQYF. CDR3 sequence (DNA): TGTGCCAGCAGTACCCCGGGGGGAGGGGACTACGAGCAGTACTTC.

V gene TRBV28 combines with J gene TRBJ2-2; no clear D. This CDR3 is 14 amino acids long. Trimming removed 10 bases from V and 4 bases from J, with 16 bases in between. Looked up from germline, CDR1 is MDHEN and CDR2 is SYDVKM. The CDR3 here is CATVDYRPTGELFF. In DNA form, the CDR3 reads TGTGCCACCGTAGATTACAGACCCACCGGGGAGCTGTTTTTT.

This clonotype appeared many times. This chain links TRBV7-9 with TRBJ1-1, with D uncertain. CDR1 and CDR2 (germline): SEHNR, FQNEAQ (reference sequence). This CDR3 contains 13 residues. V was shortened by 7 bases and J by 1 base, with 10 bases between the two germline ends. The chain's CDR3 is CASNTEGNTEAFF. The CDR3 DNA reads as TGTGCCAGCAACACCGAGGGGAACACTGAAGCTTTCTTT.

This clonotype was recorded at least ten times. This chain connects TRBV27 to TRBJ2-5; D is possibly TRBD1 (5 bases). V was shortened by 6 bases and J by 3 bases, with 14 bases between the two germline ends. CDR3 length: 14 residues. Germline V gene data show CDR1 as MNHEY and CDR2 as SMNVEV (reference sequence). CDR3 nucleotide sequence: TGTGCCAGCAGCCCGACAGAATTTGAAGAGACCCAGTACTTC. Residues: CASSPTEFEETQYF.

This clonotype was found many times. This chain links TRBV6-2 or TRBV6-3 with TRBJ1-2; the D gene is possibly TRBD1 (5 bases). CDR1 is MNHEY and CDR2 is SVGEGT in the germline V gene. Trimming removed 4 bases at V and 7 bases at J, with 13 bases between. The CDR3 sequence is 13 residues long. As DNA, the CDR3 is TGTGCCAGCAGTTTCGGGGGTCTCGGTGGCTACACCTTC. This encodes CASSFGGLGGYTF.

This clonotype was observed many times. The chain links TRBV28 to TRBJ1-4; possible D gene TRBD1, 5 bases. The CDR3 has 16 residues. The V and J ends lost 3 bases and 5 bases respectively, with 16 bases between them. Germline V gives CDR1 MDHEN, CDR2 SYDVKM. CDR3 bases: TGTGCCAGCAGTTTCCTTCCGAGGGGAGCAAATGAAAAACTGTTTTTT. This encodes CASSFLPRGANEKLFF.

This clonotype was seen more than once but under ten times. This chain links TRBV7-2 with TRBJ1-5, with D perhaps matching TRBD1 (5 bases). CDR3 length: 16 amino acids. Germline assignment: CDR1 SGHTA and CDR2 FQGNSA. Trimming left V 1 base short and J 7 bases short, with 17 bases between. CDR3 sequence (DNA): TGTGCCAGCAGCTTAGGCGGGGGGTCCCTTTACCAGCCCCAGCATTTT. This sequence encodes CASSLGGGSLYQPQHF. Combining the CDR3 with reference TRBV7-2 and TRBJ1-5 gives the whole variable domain GAGVSQSPSNKVTEKGKDVELRCDPISGHTALYWYRQSLGQGLEFLIYFQGNSAPDKSGLPSDRFSAERTGGSVSTLTIQRTQQEDSAVYLCASSLGGGSLYQPQHFGDGTRLSIL.

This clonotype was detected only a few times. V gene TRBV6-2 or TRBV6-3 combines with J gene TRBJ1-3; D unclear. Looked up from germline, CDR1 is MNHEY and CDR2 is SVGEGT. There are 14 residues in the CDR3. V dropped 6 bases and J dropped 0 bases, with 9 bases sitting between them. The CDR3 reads CASRPGLSGNTIYF. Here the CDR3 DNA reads TGTGCCAGCAGACCTGGACTCTCTGGAAACACCATATATTTT.

In DNA, the CDR3 is TGCAGTGCTACACCAGGACCGACCGGGGAGCTGTTTTTT. It translates to CSATPGPTGELFF. The gene calls are TRBV20-1 and TRBJ2-2, with unresolved D. The V and J ends lost 4 bases and 5 bases respectively, with 11 bases between them. There are 13 residues in the CDR3. Germline assignment: CDR1 DFQATT and CDR2 SNEGSKA (reference sequence).

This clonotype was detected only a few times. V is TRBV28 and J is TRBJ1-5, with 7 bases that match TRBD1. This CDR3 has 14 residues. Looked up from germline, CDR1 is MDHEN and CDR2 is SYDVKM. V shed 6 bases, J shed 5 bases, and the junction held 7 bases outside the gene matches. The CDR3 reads CASSLSDRDQPQHF. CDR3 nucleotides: TGTGCCAGCAGCCTGAGCGACAGGGATCAGCCCCAGCATTTT.

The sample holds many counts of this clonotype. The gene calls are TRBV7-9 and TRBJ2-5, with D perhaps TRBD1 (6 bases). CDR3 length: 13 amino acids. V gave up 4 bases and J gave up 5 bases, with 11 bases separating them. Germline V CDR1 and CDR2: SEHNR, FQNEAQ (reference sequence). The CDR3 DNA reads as TGTGCCAGCAGCTACCATGGGGGCGAGACCCAGTACTTC. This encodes CASSYHGGETQYF.

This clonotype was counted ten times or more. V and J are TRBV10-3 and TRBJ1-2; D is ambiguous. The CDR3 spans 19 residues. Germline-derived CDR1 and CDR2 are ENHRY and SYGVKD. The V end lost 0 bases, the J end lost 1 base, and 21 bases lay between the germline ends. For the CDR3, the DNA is TGTGCCATCAGTGAGTCGGATGGAGGACGGTTCAAGTTTAACTATGGCTACACCTTC. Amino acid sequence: CAISESDGGRFKFNYGYTF.

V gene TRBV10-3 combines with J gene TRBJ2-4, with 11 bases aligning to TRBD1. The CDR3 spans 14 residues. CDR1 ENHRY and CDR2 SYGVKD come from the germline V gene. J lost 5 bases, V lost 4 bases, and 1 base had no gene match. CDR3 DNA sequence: TGTGCCATCAGTGGGACAGGGGGCGAAAACATTCAGTACTTC. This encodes CAISGTGGENIQYF.

CDR3 region: CASSPNRGKNEQYF. As DNA, the CDR3 is TGTGCCAGCAGTCCTAACAGGGGGAAGAACGAGCAGTACTTC. The chain combines TRBV27 with TRBJ2-7; 8 bases line up with TRBD1. The CDR3 contains 14 residues. Trimming took 5 bases from V and 5 from J; bases not matched to a gene: 8. Germline CDR1 and CDR2: MNHEY and SMNVEV (reference sequence).

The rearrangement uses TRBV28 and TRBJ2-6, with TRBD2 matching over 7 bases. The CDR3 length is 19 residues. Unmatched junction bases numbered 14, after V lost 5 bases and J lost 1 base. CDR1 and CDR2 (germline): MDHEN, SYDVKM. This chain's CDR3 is CASSEVGGGVRSGANVLTF. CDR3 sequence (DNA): TGTGCCAGCAGTGAGGTGGGGGGGGGTGTTCGGTCTGGGGCCAACGTCCTGACTTTC. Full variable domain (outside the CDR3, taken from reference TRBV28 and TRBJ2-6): DVKVTQSSRYLVKRTGEKVFLECVQDMDHENMFWYRQDPGLGLRLIYFSYDVKMKEKGDIPEGYSVSREKKERFSLILESASTNQTSMYLCASSEVGGGVRSGANVLTFGAGSRLTVL.

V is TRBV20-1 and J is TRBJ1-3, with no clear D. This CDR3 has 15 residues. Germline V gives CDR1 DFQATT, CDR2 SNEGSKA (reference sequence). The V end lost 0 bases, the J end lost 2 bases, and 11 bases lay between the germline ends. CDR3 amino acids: CSARDLGKAGNTIYF. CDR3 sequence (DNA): TGCAGTGCTAGAGATCTAGGGAAAGCTGGAAACACCATATATTTT.

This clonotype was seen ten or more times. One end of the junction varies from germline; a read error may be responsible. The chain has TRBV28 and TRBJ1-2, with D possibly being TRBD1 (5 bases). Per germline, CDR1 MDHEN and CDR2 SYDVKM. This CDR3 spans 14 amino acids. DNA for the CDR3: TGTGCCGGCAGTCTTTCCAGGGACCCGCATGGCTACACCTTC. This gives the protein CAGSLSRDPHGYTF.

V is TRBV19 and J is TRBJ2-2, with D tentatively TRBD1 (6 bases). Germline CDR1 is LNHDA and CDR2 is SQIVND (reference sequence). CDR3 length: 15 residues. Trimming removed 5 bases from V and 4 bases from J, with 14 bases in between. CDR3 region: CASSVEQGFTGELFF. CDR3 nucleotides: TGTGCCAGTAGTGTCGAACAGGGTTTCACCGGGGAGCTGTTTTTT.

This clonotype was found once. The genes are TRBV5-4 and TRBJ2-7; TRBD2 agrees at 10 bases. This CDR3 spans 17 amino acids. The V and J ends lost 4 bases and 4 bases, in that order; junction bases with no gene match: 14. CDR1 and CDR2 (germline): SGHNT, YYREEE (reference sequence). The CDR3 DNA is TGTGCCAGCAGCGCTCTAGGAAATAGCGGGAGGAATTACGAGCAGTACTTC. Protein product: CASSALGNSGRNYEQYF.

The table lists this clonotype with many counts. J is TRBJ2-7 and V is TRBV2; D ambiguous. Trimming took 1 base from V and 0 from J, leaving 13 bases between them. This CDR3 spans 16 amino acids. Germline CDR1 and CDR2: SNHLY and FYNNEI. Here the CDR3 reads CASSEGAALSSYEQYF. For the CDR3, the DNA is TGTGCCAGCAGTGAAGGGGCAGCCTTAAGCTCCTACGAGCAGTACTTC.

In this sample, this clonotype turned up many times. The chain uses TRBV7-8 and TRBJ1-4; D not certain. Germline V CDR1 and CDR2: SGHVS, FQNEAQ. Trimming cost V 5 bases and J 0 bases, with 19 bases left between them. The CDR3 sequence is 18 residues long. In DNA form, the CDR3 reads TGTGCCAGCAGCACTAGAGGGAGGACGACGGCAACTAATGAAAAACTGTTTTTT. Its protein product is CASSTRGRTTATNEKLFF.

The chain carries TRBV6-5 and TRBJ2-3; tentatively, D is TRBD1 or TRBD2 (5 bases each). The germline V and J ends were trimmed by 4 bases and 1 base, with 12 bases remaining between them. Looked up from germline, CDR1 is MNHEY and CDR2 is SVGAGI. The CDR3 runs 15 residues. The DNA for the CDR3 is TGTGCCAGCAGTTCAGAACTAGGGGGCACAGATACGCAGTATTTT. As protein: CASSSELGGTDTQYF.

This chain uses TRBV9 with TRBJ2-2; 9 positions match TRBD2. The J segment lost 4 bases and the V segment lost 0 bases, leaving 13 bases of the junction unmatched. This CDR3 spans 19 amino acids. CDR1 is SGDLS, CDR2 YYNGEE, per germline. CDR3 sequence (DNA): TGTGCCAGCAGCGTAGGAGGACTAGCGAGTACCCCGGGCACCGGGGAGCTGTTTTTT. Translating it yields CASSVGGLASTPGTGELFF.